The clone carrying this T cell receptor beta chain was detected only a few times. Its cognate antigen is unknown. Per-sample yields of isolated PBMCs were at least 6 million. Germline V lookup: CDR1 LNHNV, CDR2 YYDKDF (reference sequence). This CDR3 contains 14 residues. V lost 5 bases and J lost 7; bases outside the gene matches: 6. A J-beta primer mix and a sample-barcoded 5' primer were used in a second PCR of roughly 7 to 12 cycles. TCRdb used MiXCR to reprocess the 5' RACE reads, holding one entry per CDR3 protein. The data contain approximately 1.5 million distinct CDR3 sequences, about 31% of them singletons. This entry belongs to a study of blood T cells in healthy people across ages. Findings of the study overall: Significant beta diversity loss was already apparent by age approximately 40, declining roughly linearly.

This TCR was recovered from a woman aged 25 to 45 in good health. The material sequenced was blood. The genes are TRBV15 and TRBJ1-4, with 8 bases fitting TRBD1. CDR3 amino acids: CATSLDRVREKLFF. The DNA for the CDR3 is TGTGCCACCAGCCTGGACAGGGTTCGTGAAAAACTGTTTTTT. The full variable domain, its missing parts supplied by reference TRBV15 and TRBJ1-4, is DAMVIQNPRYQVTQFGKPVTLSCSQTLNHNVMYWYQQKSSQAPKLLFHYYDKDFNNEADTPDNFQSRRPNTSFCFLDIRSPGLGDTAMYLCATSLDRVREKLFFGSGTQLSVL.